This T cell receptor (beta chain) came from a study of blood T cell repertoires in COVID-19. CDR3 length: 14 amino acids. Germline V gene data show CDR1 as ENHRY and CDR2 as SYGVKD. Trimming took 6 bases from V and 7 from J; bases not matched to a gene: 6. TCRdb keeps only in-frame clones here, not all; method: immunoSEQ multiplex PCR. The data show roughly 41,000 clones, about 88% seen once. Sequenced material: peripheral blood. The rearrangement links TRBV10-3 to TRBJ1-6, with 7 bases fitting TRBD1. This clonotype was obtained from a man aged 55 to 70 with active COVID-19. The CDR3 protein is CAIRMTGNNSPLHF. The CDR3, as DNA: TGTGCCATCAGAATGACAGGGAACAATTCACCCCTCCACTTT.